This T cell receptor (beta chain) was sequenced in a study of T cells after somatic rescue of genetic block. Germline values: CDR1 ENHRY, CDR2 SYGVKD. V was pared by 11 bases and J by 0 bases, with 16 bases between. CDR3 length: 14 residues. Clones were read by immunoSEQ multiplex PCR, and TCRdb kept only the in-frame ones, dropping some. The data hold under 150,000 clones, with 80% to 95% observed a single time. Sample: peripheral blood mononuclear cells (PBMCs). V and J are TRBV10-3 and TRBJ1-1, with D tentatively TRBD1 (6 bases). This TCR was recovered from a woman younger than 30. The CDR3 DNA sequence: TGTGCCGTCGCAACAGGGCGGATGAACACTGAAGCTTTCTTT. This translates into CAVATGRMNTEAFF.